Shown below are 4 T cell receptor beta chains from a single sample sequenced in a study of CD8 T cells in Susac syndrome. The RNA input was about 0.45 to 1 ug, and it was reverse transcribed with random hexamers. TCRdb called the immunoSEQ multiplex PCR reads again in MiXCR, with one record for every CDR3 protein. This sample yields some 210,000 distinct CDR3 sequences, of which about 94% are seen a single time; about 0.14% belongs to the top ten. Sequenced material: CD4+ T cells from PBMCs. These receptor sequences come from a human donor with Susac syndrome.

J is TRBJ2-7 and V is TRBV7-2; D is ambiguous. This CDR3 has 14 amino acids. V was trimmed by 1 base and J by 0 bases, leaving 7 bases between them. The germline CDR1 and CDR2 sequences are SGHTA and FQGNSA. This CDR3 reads CASSLVRSSYEQYF. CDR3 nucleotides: TGTGCCAGCAGCTTAGTTAGGAGCTCCTACGAGCAGTACTTC.

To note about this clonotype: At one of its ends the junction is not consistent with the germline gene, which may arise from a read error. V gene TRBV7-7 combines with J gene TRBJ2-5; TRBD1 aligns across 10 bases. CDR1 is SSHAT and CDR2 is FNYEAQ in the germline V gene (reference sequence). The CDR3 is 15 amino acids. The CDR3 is CASSSDRGNQETQYF. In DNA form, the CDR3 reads TGTGCTAGCAGCTCGGACAGGGGGAACCAAGAGACCCAGTACTTC.

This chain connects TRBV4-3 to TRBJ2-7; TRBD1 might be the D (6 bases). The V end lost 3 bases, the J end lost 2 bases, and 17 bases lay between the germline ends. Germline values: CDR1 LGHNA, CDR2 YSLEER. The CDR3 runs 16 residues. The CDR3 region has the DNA TGCGCCAGCAGCCAGAGTTTCCTATACAGGGCCTACGAGCAGTACTTC. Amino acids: CASSQSFLYRAYEQYF.

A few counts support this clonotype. In DNA form, the CDR3 reads TGCAGCGTTCCGGGACAGGGATTCCACGAGCAGTACTTC. Translated: CSVPGQGFHEQYF. This chain links TRBV29-1 with TRBJ2-7; 9 bases align to TRBD1. There are 13 residues in the CDR3. CDR1 and CDR2 (germline): SQVTM, ANQGSEA. After removal of 5 bases from V and 5 bases from J, the junction contained 7 bases not matched to a gene.